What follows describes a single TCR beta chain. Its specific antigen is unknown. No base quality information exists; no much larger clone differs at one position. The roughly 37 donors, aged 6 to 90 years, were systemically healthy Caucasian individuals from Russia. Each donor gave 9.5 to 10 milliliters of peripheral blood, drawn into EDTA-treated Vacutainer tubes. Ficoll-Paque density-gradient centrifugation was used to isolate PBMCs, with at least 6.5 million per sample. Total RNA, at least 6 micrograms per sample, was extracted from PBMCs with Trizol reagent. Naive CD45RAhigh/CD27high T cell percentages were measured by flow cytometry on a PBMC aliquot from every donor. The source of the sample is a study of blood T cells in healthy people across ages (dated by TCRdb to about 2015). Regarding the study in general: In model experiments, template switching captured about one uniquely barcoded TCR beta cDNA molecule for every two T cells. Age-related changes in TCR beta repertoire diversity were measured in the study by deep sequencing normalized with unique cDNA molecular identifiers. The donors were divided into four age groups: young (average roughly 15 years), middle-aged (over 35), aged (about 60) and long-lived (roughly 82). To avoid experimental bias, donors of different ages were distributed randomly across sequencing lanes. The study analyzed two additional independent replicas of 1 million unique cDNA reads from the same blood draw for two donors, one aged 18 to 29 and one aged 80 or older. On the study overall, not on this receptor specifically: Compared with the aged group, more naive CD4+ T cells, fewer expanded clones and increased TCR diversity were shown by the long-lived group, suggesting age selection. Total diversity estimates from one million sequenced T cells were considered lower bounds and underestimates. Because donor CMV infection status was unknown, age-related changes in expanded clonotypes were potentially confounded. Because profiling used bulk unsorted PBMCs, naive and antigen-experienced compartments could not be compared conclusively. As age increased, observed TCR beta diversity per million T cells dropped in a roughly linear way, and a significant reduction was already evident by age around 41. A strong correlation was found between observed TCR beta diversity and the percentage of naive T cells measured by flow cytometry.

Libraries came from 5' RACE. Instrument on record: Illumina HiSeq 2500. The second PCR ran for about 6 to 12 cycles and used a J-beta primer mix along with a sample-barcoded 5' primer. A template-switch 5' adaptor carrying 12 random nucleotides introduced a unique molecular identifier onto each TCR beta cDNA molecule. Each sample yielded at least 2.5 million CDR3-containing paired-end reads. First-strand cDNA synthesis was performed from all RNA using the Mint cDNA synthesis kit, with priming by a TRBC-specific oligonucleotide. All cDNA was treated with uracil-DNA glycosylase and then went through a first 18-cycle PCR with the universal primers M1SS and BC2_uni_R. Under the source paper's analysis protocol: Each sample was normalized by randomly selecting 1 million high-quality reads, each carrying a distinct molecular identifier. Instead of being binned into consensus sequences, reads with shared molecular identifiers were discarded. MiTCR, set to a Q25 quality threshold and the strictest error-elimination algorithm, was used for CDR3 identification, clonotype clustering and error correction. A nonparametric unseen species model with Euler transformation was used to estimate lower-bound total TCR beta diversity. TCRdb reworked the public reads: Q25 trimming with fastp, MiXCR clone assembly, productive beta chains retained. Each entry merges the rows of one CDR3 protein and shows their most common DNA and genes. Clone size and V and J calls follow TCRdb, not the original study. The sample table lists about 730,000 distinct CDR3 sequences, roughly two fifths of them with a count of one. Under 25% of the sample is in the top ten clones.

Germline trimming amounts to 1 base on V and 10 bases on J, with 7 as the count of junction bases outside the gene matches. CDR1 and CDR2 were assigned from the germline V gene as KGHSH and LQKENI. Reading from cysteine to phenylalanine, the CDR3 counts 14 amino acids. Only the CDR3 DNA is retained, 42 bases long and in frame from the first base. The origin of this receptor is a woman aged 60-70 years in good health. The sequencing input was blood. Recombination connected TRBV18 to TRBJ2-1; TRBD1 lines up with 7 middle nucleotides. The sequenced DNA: TGTGCCAGCTCACCACAACAGGGGTTAGGGGAGCAGTTCTTC. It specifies CASSPQQGLGEQFF.